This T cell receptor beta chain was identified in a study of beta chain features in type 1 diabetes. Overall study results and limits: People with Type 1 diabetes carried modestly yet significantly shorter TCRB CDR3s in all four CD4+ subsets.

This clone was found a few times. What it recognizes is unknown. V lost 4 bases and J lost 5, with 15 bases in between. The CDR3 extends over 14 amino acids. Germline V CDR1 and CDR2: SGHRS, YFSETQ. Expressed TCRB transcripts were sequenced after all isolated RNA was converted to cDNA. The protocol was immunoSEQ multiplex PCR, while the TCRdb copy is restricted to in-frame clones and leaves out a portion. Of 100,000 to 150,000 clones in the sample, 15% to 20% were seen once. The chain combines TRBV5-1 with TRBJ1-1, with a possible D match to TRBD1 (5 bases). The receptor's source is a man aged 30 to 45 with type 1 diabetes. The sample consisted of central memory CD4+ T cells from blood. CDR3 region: CASSPQGVKTEAFF. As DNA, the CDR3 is TGCGCCAGCAGCCCTCAAGGGGTAAAAACTGAAGCTTTCTTT.